The clone carrying this T cell receptor beta chain has only a few counts. The antigen is not known. Germline CDR1 and CDR2: MNHNS and SASEGT. The V end lost 7 bases, the J end lost 4 bases, and 13 bases lay between the germline ends. This CDR3 spans 14 amino acids. Produced via immunoSEQ multiplex PCR; TCRdb's table is partial and in-frame only. The table includes some 35,000 clones, approximately 72% detected once. The data derive from a study of monozygotic twins with cystic fibrosis. Notes on the study in general: Co-twins had the most similar V usage for 13 of 16 pairs, J for 8. Shared CDR3 numbers were not associated with age, concordance or severity. Low clonality (median roughly 0.0099) suggested a mostly naive repertoire.

Sequencing input: blood. The V gene is TRBV6-1, the J gene TRBJ2-2; no reliable D call. The TCR comes from a girl under 18 with cystic fibrosis. Here the CDR3 reads CASMQVERTGELFF. CDR3 nucleotide sequence: TGTGCCAGCATGCAGGTGGAACGCACCGGGGAGCTGTTTTTT.